Below, 10 T cell receptor beta chains from the same sample are listed, as sequenced in a study of T cells after yellow fever vaccination. TCRdb re-analysed the 5' RACE reads in MiXCR, keeping a single row per CDR3 protein. The repertoire has roughly 85,000 distinct CDR3 sequences, about an eighth of them found once; the top ten carry around 23%. The source was CD8+ T cells not binding an NS4B(214-222) dextramer, sorted from PBMCs, collected roughly 23 days after the first yellow fever vaccination. These receptors all come from a man between 18 and 35 years old who received the YFV17D yellow fever vaccine.

This clonotype has just a few counts. This chain connects TRBV10-3 to TRBJ1-5, with D hard to call. V was clipped by 0 bases and J by 7 bases, with 13 bases between them. CDR1 and CDR2 (germline): ENHRY, SYGVKD. CDR3 length: 15 residues. In nucleotides, the CDR3 is TGTGCCATCAGTGAGTCCGACATAACGGGGCAGCCCCAGCATTTT. Its protein is CAISESDITGQPQHF.

The V call is TRBV12-3 or TRBV12-4, the J call TRBJ2-3; a possible D gene is TRBD2 (6 bases). V lost 6 bases and J 14 bases, leaving 18 bases between the germline ends. The CDR3 is 12 amino acids. CDR3 sequence reads: CASSPRVGGWYF. DNA of the CDR3: TGTGCCAGCAGCCCACGAGTTGGGGGGTGGTATTTT.

A few counts support this clonotype. The gene calls are TRBV12-3 or TRBV12-4 and TRBJ2-3, with 8 bases lining up with TRBD2. The CDR3 is 14 residues long. V lost 7 bases and J lost 4; bases outside the gene matches: 7. This CDR3 is CASNGGAHPDTQYF. As DNA, the CDR3 is TGTGCCAGCAACGGGGGGGCCCACCCAGATACGCAGTATTTT.

This sequence joins TRBV4-1 and TRBJ1-2; TRBD1 aligns across 8 bases. CDR1 and CDR2 from the germline V gene are MGHRA and YSYEKL. CDR3 length: 14 residues. Trimming removed 3 bases from V and 8 bases from J; junction bases left unmatched: 8. CDR3 region: CASSQLTGVRGYTF. For the CDR3, the DNA is TGCGCCAGCAGCCAGTTGACAGGGGTAAGGGGCTACACCTTC.

This clonotype has only a few counts. This chain connects TRBV12-3 or TRBV12-4 to TRBJ2-7; 8 bases align to TRBD1. This CDR3 has 13 amino acids. Trimming removed 6 bases from V and 3 bases from J; junction bases left unmatched: 4. The CDR3 loop reads CASSSDRGYEQYV. In DNA, the CDR3 is TGTGCCAGCAGCTCCGACAGGGGCTACGAGCAGTACGTC.

The V call is TRBV4-1, the J call TRBJ2-7, with 11 nucleotides matching TRBD1. The junction had 5 bases not matched to a gene; V was cut back by 3 bases and J by 7 bases. This CDR3 has 14 amino acids. The germline V gene encodes CDR1 MGHRA and CDR2 YSYEKL. CDR3 sequence: CASSQTGTGGEQYF. The CDR3 DNA follows: TGCGCCAGCAGCCAGACCGGGACAGGGGGTGAGCAGTACTTC.

This clonotype was detected only a few times. This chain links TRBV12-3 or TRBV12-4 with TRBJ2-7; D unclear. This CDR3 contains 13 residues. Trimming cost V 6 bases and J 5 bases, with 14 bases left between them. CDR3: CASSLGFSNEQYF. CDR3 nucleotides: TGTGCCAGCAGCCTCGGGTTTAGTAACGAGCAGTACTTC.

This clonotype was observed a few times. This rearrangement joins TRBV7-8 to TRBJ2-2, with TRBD2 matching over 16 bases. This CDR3 comprises 18 residues. Germline values: CDR1 SGHVS, CDR2 FQNEAQ. The V and J ends lost 6 bases and 3 bases, in that order; junction bases with no gene match: 7. CDR3 in amino acids: CASSPGLAGGLDTGELFF. CDR3 DNA: TGTGCCAGCAGTCCGGGACTAGCGGGGGGGTTGGACACCGGGGAGCTGTTTTTT.

This clonotype was found a few times. The chain has TRBV24-1 and TRBJ1-1; D is unresolved. The germline V and J ends were trimmed by 5 bases and 3 bases, with 9 bases remaining between them. Germline V gene sequence: CDR1 KGHDR, CDR2 SFDVKD. This CDR3 is 13 amino acids long. Written as DNA, the CDR3 is TGTGCCACCAGTGCAGGAACCTACACTGAAGCTTTCTTT. It is translated as CATSAGTYTEAFF.

V and J are TRBV7-9 and TRBJ2-5; D is unclear. The CDR3 is 15 residues long. The germline V and J ends were trimmed by 2 bases and 4 bases, with 14 bases remaining between them. CDR1 and CDR2 from the germline V gene are SEHNR and FQNEAQ (reference sequence). The CDR3 DNA sequence: TGTGCCAGCAGCTTACCTGTCAGGCTGGGAGAGACCCAGTACTTC. It codes for CASSLPVRLGETQYF.